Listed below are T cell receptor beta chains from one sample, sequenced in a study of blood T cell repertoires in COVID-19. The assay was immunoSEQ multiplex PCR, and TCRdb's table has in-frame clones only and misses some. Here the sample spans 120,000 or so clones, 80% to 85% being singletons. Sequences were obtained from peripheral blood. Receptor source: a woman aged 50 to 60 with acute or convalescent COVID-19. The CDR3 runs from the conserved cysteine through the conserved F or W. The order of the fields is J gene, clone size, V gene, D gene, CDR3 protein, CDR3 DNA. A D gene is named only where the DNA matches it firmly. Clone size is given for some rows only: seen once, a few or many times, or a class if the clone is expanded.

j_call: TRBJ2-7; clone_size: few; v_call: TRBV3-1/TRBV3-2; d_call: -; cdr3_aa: CASRMWQARSYEQYF; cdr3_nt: TGTGCCAGCAGGATGTGGCAGGCTCGGTCCTACGAGCAGTACTTC
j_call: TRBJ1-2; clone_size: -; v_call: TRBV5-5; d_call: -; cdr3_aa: CASSFDLQGIGGYTF; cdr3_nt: TGTGCCAGCAGTTTCGATCTACAGGGTATCGGTGGCTACACCTTC
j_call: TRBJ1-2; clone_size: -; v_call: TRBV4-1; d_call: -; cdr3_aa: CASRIETVNLDGYTF; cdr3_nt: TGCGCCAGCAGGATAGAGACTGTGAACTTAGATGGCTACACCTTC
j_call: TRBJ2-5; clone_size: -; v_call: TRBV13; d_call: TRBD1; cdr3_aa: CASSIQGVVGKETQYF; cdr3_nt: TGTGCCAGCAGCATACAGGGGGTTGTTGGGAAAGAGACCCAGTACTTC
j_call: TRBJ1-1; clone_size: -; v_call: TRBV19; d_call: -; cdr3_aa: CASIGRGWNTEAFF; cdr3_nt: TGTGCCAGTATAGGAAGGGGCTGGAACACTGAAGCTTTCTTT
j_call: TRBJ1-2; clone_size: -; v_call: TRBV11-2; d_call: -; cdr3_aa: CASSLDRVGGRSGYTF; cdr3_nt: TGTGCCAGCAGCTTAGATCGGGTCGGAGGGAGGAGCGGCTACACCTTC
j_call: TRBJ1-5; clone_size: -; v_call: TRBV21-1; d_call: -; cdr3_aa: CASLNRSPFQPQHF; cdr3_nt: TGTGCCAGCCTGAATCGGAGCCCCTTTCAGCCCCAGCATTTT
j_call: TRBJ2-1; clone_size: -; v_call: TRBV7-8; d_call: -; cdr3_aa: CASSPMLAYNEQFF; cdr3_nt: TGTGCCAGCAGCCCTATGTTGGCCTACAATGAGCAGTTCTTC
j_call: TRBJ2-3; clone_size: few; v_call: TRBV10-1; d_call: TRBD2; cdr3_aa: CASSPSGSRGDTQYF; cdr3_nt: TGCGCCAGCAGCCCGAGCGGGAGCAGGGGAGATACGCAGTATTTT
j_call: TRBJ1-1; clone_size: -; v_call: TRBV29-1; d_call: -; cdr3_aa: CSILGGVGSTEAFF; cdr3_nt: TGCAGCATTTTGGGGGGGGTTGGGAGCACTGAAGCTTTCTTT
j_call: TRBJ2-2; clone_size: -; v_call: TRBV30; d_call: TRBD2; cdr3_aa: CAWRRERVTGELFF; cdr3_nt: TGTGCCTGGAGGCGGGAGCGTGTCACCGGGGAGCTGTTTTTT
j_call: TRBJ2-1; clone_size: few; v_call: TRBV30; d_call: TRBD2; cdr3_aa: CAWDPPGLNNEQFF; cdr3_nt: TGTGCCTGGGATCCCCCGGGACTAAACAATGAGCAGTTCTTC
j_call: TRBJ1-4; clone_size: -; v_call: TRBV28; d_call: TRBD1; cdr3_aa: CASRPGTENEKLFF; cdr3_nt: TGTGCCAGCAGACCCGGGACAGAGAATGAAAAACTGTTTTTT
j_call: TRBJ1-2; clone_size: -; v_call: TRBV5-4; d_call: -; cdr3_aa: CASSSRAGYGYTF; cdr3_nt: TGTGCCAGCAGCAGCCGGGCAGGGTATGGCTACACCTTC
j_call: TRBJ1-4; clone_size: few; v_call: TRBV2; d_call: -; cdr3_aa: CASSEAHSEKLFF; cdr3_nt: TGTGCCAGCAGTGAAGCGCATAGCGAAAAACTGTTTTTT
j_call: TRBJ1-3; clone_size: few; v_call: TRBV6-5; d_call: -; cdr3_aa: CASSFLQGSGNTIYF; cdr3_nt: TGTGCCAGCAGCTTTTTACAGGGCTCTGGAAACACCATATATTTT
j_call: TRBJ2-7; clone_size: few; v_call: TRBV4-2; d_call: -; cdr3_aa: CASSLEVAGSYEQYF; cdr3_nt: TGTGCCAGCAGTCTTGAGGTGGCAGGGTCCTACGAGCAGTACTTC
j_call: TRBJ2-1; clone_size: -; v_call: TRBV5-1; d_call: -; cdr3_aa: CASSLGVSGAYNEQFF; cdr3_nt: TGCGCCAGCAGCCTGGGTGTTAGCGGTGCCTACAATGAGCAGTTCTTC
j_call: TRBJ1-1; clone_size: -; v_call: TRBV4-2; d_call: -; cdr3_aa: CASSQEGFGVGAEAFF; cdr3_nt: TGTGCCAGCAGCCAAGAAGGATTCGGGGTTGGGGCTGAAGCTTTCTTT
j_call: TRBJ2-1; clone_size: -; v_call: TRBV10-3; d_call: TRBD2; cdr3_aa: CAISESNSGYNEQFF; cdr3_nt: TGTGCCATCAGTGAGTCGAATAGCGGGTACAATGAGCAGTTCTTC
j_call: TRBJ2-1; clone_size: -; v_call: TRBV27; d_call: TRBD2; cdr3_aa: CASSLFTSGGSEQFF; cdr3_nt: TGTGCCAGCAGTTTATTTACTAGCGGGGGTTCTGAGCAGTTCTTC
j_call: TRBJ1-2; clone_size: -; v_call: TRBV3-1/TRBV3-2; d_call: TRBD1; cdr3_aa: CASSRGQGNYGYTF; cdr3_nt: TGTGCCAGCAGCCGAGGACAGGGGAACTATGGCTACACCTTC
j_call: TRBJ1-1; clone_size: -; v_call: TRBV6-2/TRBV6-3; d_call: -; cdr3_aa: CASSYGLQYAEAFF; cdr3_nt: TGTGCCAGCAGTTACGGGCTCCAGTACGCTGAAGCTTTCTTT
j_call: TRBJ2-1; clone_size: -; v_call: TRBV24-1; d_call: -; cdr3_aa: CATSDVTSPEQFF; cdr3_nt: TGTGCCACCAGTGATGTGACTAGTCCTGAGCAGTTCTTC
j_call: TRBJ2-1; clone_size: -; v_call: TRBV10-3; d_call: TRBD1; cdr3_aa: CAIRQGAYNEQFF; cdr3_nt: TGTGCCATCAGACAGGGGGCTTACAATGAGCAGTTCTTC
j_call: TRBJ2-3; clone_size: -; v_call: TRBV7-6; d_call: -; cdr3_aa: CASSPSHSVRTQYF; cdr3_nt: TGTGCCAGCAGCCCCTCTCACTCGGTTCGAACGCAGTATTTT
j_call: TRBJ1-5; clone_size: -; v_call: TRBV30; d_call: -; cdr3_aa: CAWRDPGVSQPQHF; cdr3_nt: TGTGCCTGGAGAGACCCAGGGGTTAGCCAGCCCCAGCATTTT
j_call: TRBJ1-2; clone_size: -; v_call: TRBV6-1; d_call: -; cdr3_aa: CASSPGNYGYTF; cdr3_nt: TGTGCCAGCAGTCCCGGGAACTATGGCTACACCTTC
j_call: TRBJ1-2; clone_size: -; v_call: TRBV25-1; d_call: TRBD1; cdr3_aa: CASSAGQGHGYTF; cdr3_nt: TGTGCCAGCAGTGCAGGACAGGGGCATGGCTACACCTTC
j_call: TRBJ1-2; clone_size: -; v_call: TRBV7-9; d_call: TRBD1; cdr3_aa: CASSSGQNYGYTF; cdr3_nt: TGTGCCAGCAGTTCGGGACAGAACTATGGCTACACCTTC
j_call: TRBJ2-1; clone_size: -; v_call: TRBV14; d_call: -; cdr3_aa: CASSQDPSDSYNEQFF; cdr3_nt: TGTGCCAGCAGCCAAGATCCCAGCGACTCCTACAATGAGCAGTTCTTC
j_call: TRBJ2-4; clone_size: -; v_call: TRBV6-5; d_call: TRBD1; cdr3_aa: CASTTGVHIQYF; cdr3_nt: TGTGCCAGCACGACAGGGGTTCACATTCAGTACTTC
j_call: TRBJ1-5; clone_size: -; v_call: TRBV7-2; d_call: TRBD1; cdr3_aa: CASSPRTGNNQPQHF; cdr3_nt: TGTGCCAGCAGCCCACGGACAGGGAATAATCAGCCCCAGCATTTT
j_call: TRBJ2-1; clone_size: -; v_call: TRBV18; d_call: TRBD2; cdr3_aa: CASSSASGGTSYNEQFF; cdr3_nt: TGTGCCAGCTCATCAGCTAGCGGGGGGACCTCCTACAATGAGCAGTTCTTC
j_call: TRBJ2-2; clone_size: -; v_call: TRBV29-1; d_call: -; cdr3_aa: CSVGQLALGELFF; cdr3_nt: TGCAGCGTTGGACAACTTGCCCTCGGGGAGCTGTTTTTT
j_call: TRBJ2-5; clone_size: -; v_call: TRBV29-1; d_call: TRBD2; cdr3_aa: CSDRGLGGLAQYF; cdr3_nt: TGCAGCGATAGGGGACTGGGGGGGTTGGCCCAGTACTTC
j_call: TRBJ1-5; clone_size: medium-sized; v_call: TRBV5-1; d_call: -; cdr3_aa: CASSEQGHNNQPQHF; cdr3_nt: TGCGCCAGCAGCGAACAGGGACATAATAATCAGCCCCAGCATTTT
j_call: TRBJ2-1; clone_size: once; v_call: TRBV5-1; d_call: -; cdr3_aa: CASSVRAGGPEQFF; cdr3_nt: TGCGCCAGCAGCGTGCGGGCCGGGGGGCCCGAGCAGTTCTTC
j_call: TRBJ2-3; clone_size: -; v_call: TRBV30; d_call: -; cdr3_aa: CAWTRPEGTDTQYF; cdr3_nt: TGTGCCTGGACCCGCCCGGAGGGCACAGATACGCAGTATTTT
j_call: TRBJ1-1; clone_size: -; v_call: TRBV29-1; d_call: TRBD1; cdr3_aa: CSGRPIPGTGSTAEAFF; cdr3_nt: TGCAGCGGAAGGCCCATCCCCGGGACAGGGTCTACGGCTGAAGCTTTCTTT
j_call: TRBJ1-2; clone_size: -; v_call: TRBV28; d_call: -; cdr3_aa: CASKSNNYGYTF; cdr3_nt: TGTGCCAGCAAATCAAATAACTATGGCTACACCTTC
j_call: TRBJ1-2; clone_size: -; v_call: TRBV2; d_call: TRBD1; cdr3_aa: CASGTIGQGGEAPYGYTF; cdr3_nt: TGTGCCAGCGGCACGATCGGACAGGGTGGTGAGGCCCCATATGGCTACACCTTC
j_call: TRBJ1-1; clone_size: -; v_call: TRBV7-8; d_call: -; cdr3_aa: CASSLVAVRNTEAFF; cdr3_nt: TGTGCCAGCAGCTTAGTTGCGGTGAGGAACACTGAAGCTTTCTTT
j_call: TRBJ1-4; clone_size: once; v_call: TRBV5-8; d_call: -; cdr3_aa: CASSLGRGATNEKLFF; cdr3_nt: TGTGCCAGCAGCTTGGGGCGAGGCGCAACTAATGAAAAACTGTTTTTT
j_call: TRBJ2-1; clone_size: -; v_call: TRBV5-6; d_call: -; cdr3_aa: CASSRDGGIYNEQFF; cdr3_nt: TGTGCCAGCAGCCGAGATGGGGGGATCTACAATGAGCAGTTCTTC
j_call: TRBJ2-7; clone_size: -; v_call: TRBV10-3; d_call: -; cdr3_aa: CAISEGQYEQYF; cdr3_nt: TGTGCCATCAGTGAGGGACAATACGAGCAGTACTTC